This record concerns one T cell receptor beta chain sequence. The antigen is not known. The study co-extracted DNA and RNA from approximately 20-30 mg of unsorted bulk tissue. Samples were taken from five separate regions of every tumor. Tumor samples uniformly had over 85% viable tumor cells. This sample is part of a study of tumor-infiltrating lymphocytes in primary liver carcinoma. Study-wide points: Lesser overlap characterized tumor-adjacent and tumor-blood pairs relative to tumor region pairs. Roughly 7.5-25% of top clones, and no more, occurred in all five tumor regions.

A primer matching the constant region was used to make TCR beta cDNA from approximately 500 ng of total RNA. TCR beta libraries came from three nested multiplex PCR rounds using slightly modified ARM-PCR. PCR rounds one and two used TRBV1-TRBV30 forward primers with a C-beta reverse primer for around 11 cycles each. Using its own MiXCR run on the multiplex PCR reads, TCRdb lists one record per CDR3 protein. The sample contains around 190,000 distinct CDR3 sequences, around 85% of which appear only once. CDR3 size: 13 residues. Trimming left V 1 base short and J 2 bases short, with 8 bases between. Germline loops: CDR1 SQVTM, CDR2 ANQGSEA.

This receptor was taken from a man aged 35-49 years with primary liver carcinoma and hepatitis B virus infection. The rearrangement links TRBV29-1 to TRBJ1-1, with D uncertain. The specimen sequenced was tumor tissue from primary liver carcinoma. The CDR3 loop reads CSVEGKGNTEAFF. As DNA, the CDR3 is TGCAGCGTTGAAGGGAAGGGCAACACTGAAGCTTTCTTT.